This T cell receptor (beta chain) originates from a study of blood T cell repertoires in COVID-19. Study as a whole: Nucleic acid was either cDNA or gDNA, and it came from T cells, B-cell-depleted T cells, or PBMCs.

CDR1 is SGHRS, CDR2 YFSETQ, per germline. There are 18 residues in the CDR3. The V segment lost 2 bases and the J segment 0 bases; nucleotides outside the gene matches: 7. Repertoires were generated with immunoSEQ multiplex PCR, while TCRdb's copy carries only in-frame clones and drops some. The data hold roughly 130,000 clones, with around four fifths observed a single time. The TCR sequence derives from a man between 35 and 55 years old with active or convalescent COVID-19. The source material was peripheral blood. The chain employs TRBV5-1 and TRBJ2-1, with TRBD2 matching over 11 bases. CDR3 protein: CASSFTSGGLRSYNEQFF. The CDR3 coding sequence is TGCGCCAGCAGCTTTACTAGCGGGGGCCTCCGCTCCTACAATGAGCAGTTCTTC.